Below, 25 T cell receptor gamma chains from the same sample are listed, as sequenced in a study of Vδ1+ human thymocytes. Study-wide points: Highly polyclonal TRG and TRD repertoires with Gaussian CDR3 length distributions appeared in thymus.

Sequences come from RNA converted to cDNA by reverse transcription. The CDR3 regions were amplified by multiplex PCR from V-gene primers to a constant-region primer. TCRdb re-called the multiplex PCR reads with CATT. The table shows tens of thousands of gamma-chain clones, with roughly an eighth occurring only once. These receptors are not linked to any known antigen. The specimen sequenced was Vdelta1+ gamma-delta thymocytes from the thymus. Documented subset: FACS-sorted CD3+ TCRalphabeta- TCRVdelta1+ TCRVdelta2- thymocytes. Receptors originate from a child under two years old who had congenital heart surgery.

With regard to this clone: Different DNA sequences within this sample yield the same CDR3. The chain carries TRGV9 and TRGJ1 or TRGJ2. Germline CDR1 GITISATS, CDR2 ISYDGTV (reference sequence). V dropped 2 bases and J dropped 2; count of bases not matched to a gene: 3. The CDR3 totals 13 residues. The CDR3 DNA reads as TGTGCCTTGTGGGAGGGATATTATTATAAGAAACTCTTT. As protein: CALWEGYYYKKLF.

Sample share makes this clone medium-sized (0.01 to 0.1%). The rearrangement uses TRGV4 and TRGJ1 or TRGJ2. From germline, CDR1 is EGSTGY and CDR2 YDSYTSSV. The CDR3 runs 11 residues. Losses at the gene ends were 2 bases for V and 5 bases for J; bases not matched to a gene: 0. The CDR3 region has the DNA TGTGCCACCTGGGATGATTATAAGAAACTCTTT. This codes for CATWDDYKKLF.

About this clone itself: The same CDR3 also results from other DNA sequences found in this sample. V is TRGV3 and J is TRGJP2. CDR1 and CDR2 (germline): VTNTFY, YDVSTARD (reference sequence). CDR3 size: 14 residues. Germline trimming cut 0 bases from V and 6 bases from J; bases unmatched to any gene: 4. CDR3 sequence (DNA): TGTGCCACCTGGGACAGGCGAGGTGATTGGATCAAGACGTTT. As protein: CATWDRRGDWIKTF.

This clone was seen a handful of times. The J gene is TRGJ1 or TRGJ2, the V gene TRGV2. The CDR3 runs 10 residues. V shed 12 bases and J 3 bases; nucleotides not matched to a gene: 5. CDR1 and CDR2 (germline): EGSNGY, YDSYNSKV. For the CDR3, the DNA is TGTGCCTCCTTTTATTATAAGAAACTCTTT. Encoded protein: CASFYYKKLF.

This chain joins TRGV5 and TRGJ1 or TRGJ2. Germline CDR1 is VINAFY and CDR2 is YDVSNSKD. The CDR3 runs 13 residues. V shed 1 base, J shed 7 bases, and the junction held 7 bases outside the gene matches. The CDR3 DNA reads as TGTGCCACCTGGGACAGCGTACGATATAAGAAACTCTTT. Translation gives CATWDSVRYKKLF.

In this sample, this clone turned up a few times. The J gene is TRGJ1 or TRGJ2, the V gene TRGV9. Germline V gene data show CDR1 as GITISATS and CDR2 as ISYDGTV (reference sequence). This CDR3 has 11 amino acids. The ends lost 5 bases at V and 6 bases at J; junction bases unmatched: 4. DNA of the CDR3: TGTGCCTTGTGGGGAATTTATAAGAAACTCTTT. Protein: CALWGIYKKLF.

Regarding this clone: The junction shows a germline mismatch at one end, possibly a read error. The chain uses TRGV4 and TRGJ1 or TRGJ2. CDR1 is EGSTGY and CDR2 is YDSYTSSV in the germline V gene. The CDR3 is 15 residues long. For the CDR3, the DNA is TGTGCCACCTGGAATGGGCCGAGGGTAGATTATAAGAAACTCTTT. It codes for CATWNGPRVDYKKLF.

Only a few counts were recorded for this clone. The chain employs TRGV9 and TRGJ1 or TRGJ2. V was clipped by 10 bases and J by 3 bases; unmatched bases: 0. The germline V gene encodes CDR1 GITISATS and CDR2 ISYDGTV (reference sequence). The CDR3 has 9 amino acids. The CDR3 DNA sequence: TGTGCCTTTTATTATAAGAAACTCTTT. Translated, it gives CAFYYKKLF.

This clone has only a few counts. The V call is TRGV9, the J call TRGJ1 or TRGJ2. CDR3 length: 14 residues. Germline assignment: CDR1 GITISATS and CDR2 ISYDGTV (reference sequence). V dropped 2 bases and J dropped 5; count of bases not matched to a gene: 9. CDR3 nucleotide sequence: TGTGCCTTGTGGGAGGAGGGGAAAAATTATAAGAAACTCTTT. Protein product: CALWEEGKNYKKLF.

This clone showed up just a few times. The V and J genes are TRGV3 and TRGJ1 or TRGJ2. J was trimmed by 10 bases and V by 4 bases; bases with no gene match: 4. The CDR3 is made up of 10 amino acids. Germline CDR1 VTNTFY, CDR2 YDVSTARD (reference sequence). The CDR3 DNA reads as TGTGCCACCTGGGAGCTGAAGAAACTCTTT. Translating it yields CATWELKKLF.

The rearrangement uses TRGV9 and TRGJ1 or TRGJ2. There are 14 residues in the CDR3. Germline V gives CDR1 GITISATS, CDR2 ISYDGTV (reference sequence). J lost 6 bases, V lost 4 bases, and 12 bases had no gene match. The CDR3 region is CALWDKNEAYKKLF. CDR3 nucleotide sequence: TGTGCCTTGTGGGATAAAAACGAGGCTTATAAGAAACTCTTT.

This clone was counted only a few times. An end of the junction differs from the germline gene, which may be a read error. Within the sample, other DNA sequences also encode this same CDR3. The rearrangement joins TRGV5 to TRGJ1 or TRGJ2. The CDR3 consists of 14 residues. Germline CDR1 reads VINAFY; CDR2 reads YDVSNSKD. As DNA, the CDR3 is TGTGCCACCTGGGACAGGCCACTCCCGTCCAAGAAACTCTTC. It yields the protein CATWDRPLPSKKLF.

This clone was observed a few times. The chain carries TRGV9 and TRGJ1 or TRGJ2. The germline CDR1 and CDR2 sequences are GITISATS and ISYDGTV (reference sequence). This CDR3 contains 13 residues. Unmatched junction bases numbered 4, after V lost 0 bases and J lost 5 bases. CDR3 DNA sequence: TGTGCCTTGTGGGAGGTGAACCATTATAAGAAACTCTTT. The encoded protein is CALWEVNHYKKLF.

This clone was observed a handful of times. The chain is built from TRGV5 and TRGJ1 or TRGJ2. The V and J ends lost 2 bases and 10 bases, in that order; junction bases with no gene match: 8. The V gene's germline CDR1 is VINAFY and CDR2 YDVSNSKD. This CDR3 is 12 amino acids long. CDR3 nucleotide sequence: TGTGCCACCTGGGACACGAAGCAAAAGAAACTCTTT. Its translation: CATWDTKQKKLF.

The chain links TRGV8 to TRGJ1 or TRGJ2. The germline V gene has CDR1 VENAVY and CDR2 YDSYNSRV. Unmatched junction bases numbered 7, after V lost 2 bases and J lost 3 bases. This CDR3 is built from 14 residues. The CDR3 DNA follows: TGTGCCACCTGGGATATAAGGCTTTATTATAAGAAACTCTTT. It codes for CATWDIRLYYKKLF.

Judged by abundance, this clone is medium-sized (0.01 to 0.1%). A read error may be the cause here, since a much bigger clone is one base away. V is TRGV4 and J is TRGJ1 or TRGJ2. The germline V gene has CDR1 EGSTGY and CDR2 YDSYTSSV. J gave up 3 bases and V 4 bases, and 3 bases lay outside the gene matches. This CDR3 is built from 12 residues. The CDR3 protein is CATWEGYYKKLF. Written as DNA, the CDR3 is TGTGCCACCTGGGAGGGTTATTATAAGAAACTCTTT.

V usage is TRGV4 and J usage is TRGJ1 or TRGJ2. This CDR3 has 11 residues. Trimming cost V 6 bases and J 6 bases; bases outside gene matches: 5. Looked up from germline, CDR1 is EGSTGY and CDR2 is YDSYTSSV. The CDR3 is CATWFGYKKLF. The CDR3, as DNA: TGTGCCACCTGGTTTGGTTATAAGAAACTCTTT.

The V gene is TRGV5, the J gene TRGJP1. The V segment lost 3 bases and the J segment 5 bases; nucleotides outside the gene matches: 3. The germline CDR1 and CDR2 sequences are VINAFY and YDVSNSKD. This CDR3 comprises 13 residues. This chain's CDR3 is CATWDRTGWFKIF. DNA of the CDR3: TGTGCCACCTGGGACCGTACTGGTTGGTTCAAGATATTT.

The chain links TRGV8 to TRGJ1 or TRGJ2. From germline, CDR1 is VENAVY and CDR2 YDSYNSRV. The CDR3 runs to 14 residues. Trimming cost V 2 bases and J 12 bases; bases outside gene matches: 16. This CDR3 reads CATWDTPGPTGKLF. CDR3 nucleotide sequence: TGTGCCACCTGGGATACGCCCGGCCCTACGGGGAAACTCTTT.

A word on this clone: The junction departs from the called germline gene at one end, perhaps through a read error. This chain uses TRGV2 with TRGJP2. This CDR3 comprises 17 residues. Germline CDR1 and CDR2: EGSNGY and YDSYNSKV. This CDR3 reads CATCDGPRVGSDWIKTF. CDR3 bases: TGTGCCACCTGTGACGGGCCGAGAGTGGGTAGTGATTGGATCAAGACGTTT.

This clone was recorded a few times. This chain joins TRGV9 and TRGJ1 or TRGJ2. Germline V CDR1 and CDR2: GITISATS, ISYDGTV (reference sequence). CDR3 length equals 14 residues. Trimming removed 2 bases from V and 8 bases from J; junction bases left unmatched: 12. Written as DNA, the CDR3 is TGTGCCTTGTGGGAGGCTTCCCGATTGAATAAGAAACTCTTT. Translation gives CALWEASRLNKKLF.

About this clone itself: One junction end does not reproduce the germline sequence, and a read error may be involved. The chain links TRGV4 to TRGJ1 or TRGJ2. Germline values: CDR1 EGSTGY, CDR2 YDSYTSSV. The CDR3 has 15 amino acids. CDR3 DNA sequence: TGTGCCACCTGGAATGGGCCAGCGAATTATTATAAGAAACTCTTT. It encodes CATWNGPANYYKKLF.

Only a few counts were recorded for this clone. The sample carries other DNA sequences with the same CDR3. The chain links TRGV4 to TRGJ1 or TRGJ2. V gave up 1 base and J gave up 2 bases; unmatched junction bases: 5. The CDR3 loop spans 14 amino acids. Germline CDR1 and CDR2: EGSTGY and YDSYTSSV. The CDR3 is CATWDGPYYYKKLF. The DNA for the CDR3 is TGTGCCACCTGGGATGGCCCCTATTATTATAAGAAACTCTTT.

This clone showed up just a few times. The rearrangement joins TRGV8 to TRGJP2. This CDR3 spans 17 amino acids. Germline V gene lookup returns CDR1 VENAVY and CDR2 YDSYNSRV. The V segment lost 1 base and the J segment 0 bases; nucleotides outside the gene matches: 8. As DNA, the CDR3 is TGTGCCACCTGGGATAGAGCGTGGAATAGTAGTGATTGGATCAAGACGTTT. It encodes CATWDRAWNSSDWIKTF.

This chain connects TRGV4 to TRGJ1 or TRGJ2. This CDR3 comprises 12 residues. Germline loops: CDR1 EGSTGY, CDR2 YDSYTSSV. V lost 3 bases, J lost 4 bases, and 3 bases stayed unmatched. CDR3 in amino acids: CATWDQYYKKLF. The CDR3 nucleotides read TGTGCCACCTGGGATCAATATTATAAGAAACTCTTT.